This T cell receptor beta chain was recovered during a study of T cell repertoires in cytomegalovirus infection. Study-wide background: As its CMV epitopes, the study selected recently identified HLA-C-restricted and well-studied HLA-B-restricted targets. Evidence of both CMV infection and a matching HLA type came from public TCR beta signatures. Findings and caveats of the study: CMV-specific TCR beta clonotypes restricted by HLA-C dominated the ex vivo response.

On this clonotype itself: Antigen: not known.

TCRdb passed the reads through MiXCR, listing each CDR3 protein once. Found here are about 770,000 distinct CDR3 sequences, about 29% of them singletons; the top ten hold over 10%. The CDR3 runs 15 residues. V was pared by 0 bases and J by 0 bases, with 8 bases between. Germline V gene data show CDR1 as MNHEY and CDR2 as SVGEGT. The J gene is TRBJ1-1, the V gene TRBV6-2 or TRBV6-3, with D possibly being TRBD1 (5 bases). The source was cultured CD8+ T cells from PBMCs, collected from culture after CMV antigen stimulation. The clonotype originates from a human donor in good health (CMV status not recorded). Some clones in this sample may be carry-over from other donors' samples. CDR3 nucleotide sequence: TGTGCCAGCAGTTACTCGGGACGCCTGAACACTGAAGCTTTCTTT. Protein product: CASSYSGRLNTEAFF.